This entry lists 5 T cell receptor beta chains sequenced from one sample in a study of shared clonotypes between healthy human individuals. Profiled with immunoSEQ multiplex PCR; TCRdb holds only in-frame clones, not every one. The sample comprises hundreds of thousands of clones, just over 75% of which are singletons, and 12% rests with the top ten. Material: PBMCs. Receptors were obtained from a woman in her thirties or forties in good health. Some clones in this sample may be carry-over from other donors' samples.

The chain links TRBV18 to TRBJ2-3, with 7 positions matching TRBD2. The junction had 2 bases not matched to a gene; V was cut back by 6 bases and J by 5 bases. This CDR3 has 12 residues. Germline CDR1 KGHSH, CDR2 LQKENI. CDR3 bases: TGTGCCAGCTCCTGGGAGGGAGATACGCAGTATTTT. Translation: CASSWEGDTQYF.

The rearrangement uses TRBV7-4 and TRBJ2-7; D perhaps matches TRBD2 (6 bases). The CDR3 covers 14 residues. CDR1 is SGHVT and CDR2 is SQSDAQ in the germline V gene. With 9 bases removed from V and 1 base from J, the gap between germline ends came to 16 bases. In nucleotides, the CDR3 is TGTGCCAGAAACCCCCGGGACTTATCCTACGAGCAGTACTTC. This codes for CARNPRDLSYEQYF.

As for this clone: Distinct nucleotide sequences in the sample also encode this CDR3. V gene TRBV5-1 combines with J gene TRBJ1-1; tentative D call: TRBD1 (5 bases). CDR3 length: 13 amino acids. Germline CDR1 and CDR2: SGHRS and YFSETQ. V lost 4 bases and J lost 1, with 8 bases in between. CDR3 in amino acids: CASSPGPNTEAFF. The CDR3 DNA reads as TGCGCCAGCAGCCCGGGACCGAACACTGAAGCTTTCTTT.

The genes are TRBV19 and TRBJ1-5; TRBD1 aligns across 8 bases. Per the germline V gene, CDR1 is LNHDA and CDR2 is SQIVND (reference sequence). V trimming: 3 bases; J trimming: 3 bases; junction bases outside the gene matches: 7. This CDR3 has 16 residues. The CDR3 region is CASSIGDRRINQPQHF. The CDR3 DNA sequence: TGTGCCAGTAGTATCGGGGACAGGCGGATCAATCAGCCCCAGCATTTT.

Ten or more counts support this clone. The rearrangement uses TRBV11-1 and TRBJ2-7; TRBD2 aligns across 7 bases. Germline V gene lookup returns CDR1 SGHAT and CDR2 FQDESV (reference sequence). The V gene end was trimmed by 6 bases and the J gene end by 5 bases; junction bases not matched to a gene: 7. This CDR3 comprises 13 residues. The chain's CDR3 is CASRGGSMNEQYF. As DNA, the CDR3 is TGTGCCAGCAGGGGCGGGAGTATGAACGAGCAGTACTTC.